These 10 T cell receptor beta chains share one sample of origin, sequenced in a study of CD8 T cell repertoires and HIV-1 epitope variants. This table comes from immunoSEQ multiplex PCR, and its TCRdb copy is limited to in-frame clones, with some not included. Among tens of thousands of clones, roughly 77% were seen once, and the ten largest hold about 26%. The sequenced sample consisted of uncultured baseline CD8+ T cells from peripheral blood mononuclear cells (PBMCs). Every receptor here comes from a male donor with HIV.

The V call is TRBV6-1, the J call TRBJ2-5; 10 nucleotides align to TRBD1. J gave up 4 bases and V 4 bases, and 3 bases lay outside the gene matches. Per the germline V gene, CDR1 is MNHNS and CDR2 is SASEGT. This CDR3 spans 14 amino acids. DNA for the CDR3: TGTGCCAGCAGTGCCCGGGACAGGGGAGAGACCCAGTACTTC. It codes for CASSARDRGETQYF.

This clone has just a few counts. Here the CDR3 reads CSVAPPGQDTEAFF. For the CDR3, the DNA is TGCAGCGTTGCACCCCCGGGACAAGACACTGAAGCTTTCTTT. The rearrangement links TRBV29-1 to TRBJ1-1, with D perhaps TRBD1 (6 bases). CDR1 and CDR2 from the germline V gene are SQVTM and ANQGSEA. The CDR3 runs 14 residues. Between the trimmed V and J ends, which lost 4 bases and 3 bases, there was a span of 15 bases.

The CDR3 nucleotides read TGTGCCAGCAGGGCAGATGCCTACTACGAGCAGTACTTC. It encodes CASRADAYYEQYF. The chain links TRBV6-6 to TRBJ2-7; D gene ambiguous. Trimming left V 6 bases short and J 3 bases short, with 12 bases between. CDR1 MNHNY and CDR2 SVGAGI come from the germline V gene (reference sequence). This CDR3 comprises 13 residues.

This clone came up a few times. The rearrangement joins TRBV5-1 to TRBJ1-1, with 10 bases that match TRBD1. Looked up from germline, CDR1 is SGHRS and CDR2 is YFSETQ. This CDR3 has 16 residues. After removal of 3 bases from V and 4 bases from J, the junction contained 9 bases not matched to a gene. CDR3 DNA sequence: TGCGCCAGCAGCTCATCGACAGGGGGCGGGAGCACTGAAGCTTTCTTT. Amino acid sequence: CASSSSTGGGSTEAFF. The complete variable domain, with remaining parts taken from reference TRBV5-1 and TRBJ1-1, reads KAGVTQTPRYLIKTRGQQVTLSCSPISGHRSVSWYQQTPGQGLQFLFEYFSETQRNKGNFPGRFSGRQFSNSRSEMNVSTLELGDSALYLCASSSSTGGGSTEAFFGQGTRLTVV.

V and J are TRBV30 and TRBJ1-1, with D maybe TRBD1 (5 bases). The CDR3 runs 11 residues. Per the germline V gene, CDR1 is GTSNPN and CDR2 is SVGIG (reference sequence). V lost 4 bases, J lost 4 bases, and 7 bases lay in between. CDR3 sequence: CAWTRVTEAFF. The CDR3 DNA reads as TGTGCCTGGACCAGGGTCACTGAAGCTTTCTTT. Combining the CDR3 with reference TRBV30 and TRBJ1-1 gives the whole variable domain SQTIHQWPATLVQPVGSPLSLECTVEGTSNPNLYWYRQAAGRGLQLLFYSVGIGQISSEVPQNLSASRPQDRQFILSSKKLLLSDSGFYLCAWTRVTEAFFGQGTRLTVV.

This clone was seen only a few times. The chain is built from TRBV19 and TRBJ1-3, with D unresolved. Germline V gives CDR1 LNHDA, CDR2 SQIVND (reference sequence). The CDR3 is 13 amino acids. Trimming took 7 bases from V and 4 from J, leaving 11 bases between them. The CDR3 is CASMSVAGNTIYF. The CDR3 DNA reads TGTGCCAGTATGAGTGTGGCAGGAAACACCATATATTTT.

This chain links TRBV27 with TRBJ1-5; D gene ambiguous. The V end lost 5 bases, the J end lost 0 bases, and 8 bases lay between the germline ends. The germline V gene encodes CDR1 MNHEY and CDR2 SMNVEV (reference sequence). The CDR3 totals 14 residues. Written as DNA, the CDR3 is TGTGCCAGCAGTAGAAGAGGTAGCAATCAGCCCCAGCATTTT. This encodes CASSRRGSNQPQHF.

The chain employs TRBV28 and TRBJ2-1; D is unresolved. The CDR3 runs 11 residues. Trimming took off 4 bases at V and 7 bases at J, with 5 bases between the two ends. In germline, CDR1 is MDHEN, CDR2 SYDVKM. The CDR3 protein is CASSSANEQFF. CDR3 DNA sequence: TGTGCCAGCAGTTCCGCGAATGAGCAGTTCTTC.

This clone was seen a single time. J is TRBJ2-2 and V is TRBV10-2; D perhaps matches TRBD2 (6 bases). There are 15 residues in the CDR3. In germline, CDR1 is WSHSY, CDR2 SAAADI. V was trimmed by 3 bases and J by 2 bases, leaving 10 bases between them. The CDR3 reads CASSELAPNTGELFF. The CDR3 DNA follows: TGCGCCAGCAGTGAACTAGCCCCAAACACCGGGGAGCTGTTTTTT.

This clone was detected once. V gene TRBV5-1 combines with J gene TRBJ2-3, with TRBD1 matching 10 bases. Germline V gives CDR1 SGHRS, CDR2 YFSETQ. This CDR3 is 17 amino acids long. J lost 2 bases, V lost 3 bases, and 9 bases had no gene match. In DNA form, the CDR3 reads TGCGCCAGCAGCTATGATCCCGGGACAGGGGACACAGATACGCAGTATTTT. It codes for CASSYDPGTGDTDTQYF. The full variable domain, rest sourced from reference TRBV5-1 and TRBJ2-3, is KAGVTQTPRYLIKTRGQQVTLSCSPISGHRSVSWYQQTPGQGLQFLFEYFSETQRNKGNFPGRFSGRQFSNSRSEMNVSTLELGDSALYLCASSYDPGTGDTDTQYFGPGTRLTVL.